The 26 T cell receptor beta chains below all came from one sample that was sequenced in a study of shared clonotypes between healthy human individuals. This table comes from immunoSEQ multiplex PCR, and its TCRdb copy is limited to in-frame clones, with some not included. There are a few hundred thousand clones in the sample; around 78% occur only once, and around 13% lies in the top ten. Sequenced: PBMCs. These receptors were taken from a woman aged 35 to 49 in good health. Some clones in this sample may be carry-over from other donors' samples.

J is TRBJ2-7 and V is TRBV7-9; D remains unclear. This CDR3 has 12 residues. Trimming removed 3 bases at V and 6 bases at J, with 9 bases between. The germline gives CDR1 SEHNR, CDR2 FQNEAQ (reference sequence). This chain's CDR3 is CASSFGQFEQYF. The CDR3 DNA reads TGTGCCAGCAGCTTCGGCCAGTTCGAGCAGTACTTC.

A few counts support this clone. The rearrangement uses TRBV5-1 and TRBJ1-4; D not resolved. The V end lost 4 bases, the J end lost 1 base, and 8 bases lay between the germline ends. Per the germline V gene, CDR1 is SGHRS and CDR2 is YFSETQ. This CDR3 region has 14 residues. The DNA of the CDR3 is TGCGCCAGCAGCCCTGAAGGAACTAATGAAAAACTGTTTTTT. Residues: CASSPEGTNEKLFF.

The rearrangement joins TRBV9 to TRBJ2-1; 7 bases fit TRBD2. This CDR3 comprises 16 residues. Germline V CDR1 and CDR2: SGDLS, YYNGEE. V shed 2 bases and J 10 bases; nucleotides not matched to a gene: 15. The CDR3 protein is CASSVSWGGPYAEQFF. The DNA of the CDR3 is TGTGCCAGCAGCGTTTCTTGGGGAGGGCCCTACGCCGAGCAGTTCTTC.

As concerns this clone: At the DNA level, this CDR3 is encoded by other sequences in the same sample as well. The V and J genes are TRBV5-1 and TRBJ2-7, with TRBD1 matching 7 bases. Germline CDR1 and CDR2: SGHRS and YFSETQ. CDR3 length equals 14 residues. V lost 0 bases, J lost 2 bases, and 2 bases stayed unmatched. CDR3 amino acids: CASSLEQGPYEQYF. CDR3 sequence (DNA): TGCGCCAGCAGCTTGGAACAGGGGCCCTACGAGCAGTACTTC.

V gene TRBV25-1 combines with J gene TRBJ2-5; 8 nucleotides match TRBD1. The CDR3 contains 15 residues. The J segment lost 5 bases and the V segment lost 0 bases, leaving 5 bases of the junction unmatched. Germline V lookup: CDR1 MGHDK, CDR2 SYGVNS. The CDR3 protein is CASSEYTGGRETQYF. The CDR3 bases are TGTGCCAGCAGTGAATACACAGGGGGACGGGAGACCCAGTACTTC. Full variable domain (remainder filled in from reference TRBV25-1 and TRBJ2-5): EADIYQTPRYLVIGTGKKITLECSQTMGHDKMYWYQQDPGMELHLIHYSYGVNSTEKGDLSSESTVSRIRTEHFPLTLESARPSHTSQYLCASSEYTGGRETQYFGPGTRLLVL.

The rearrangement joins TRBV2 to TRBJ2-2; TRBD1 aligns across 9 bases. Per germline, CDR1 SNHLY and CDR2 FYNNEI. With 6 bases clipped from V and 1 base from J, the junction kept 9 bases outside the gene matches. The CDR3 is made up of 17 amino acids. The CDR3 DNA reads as TGTGCCAGCAGCGACCCCCGGGACAGGGTGAACACCGGGGAGCTGTTTTTT. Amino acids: CASSDPRDRVNTGELFF.

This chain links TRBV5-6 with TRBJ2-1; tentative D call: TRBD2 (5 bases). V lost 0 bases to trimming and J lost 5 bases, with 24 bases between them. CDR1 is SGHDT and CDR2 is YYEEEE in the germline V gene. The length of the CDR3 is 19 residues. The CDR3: CASSLAPPAFPGWDNEQFF. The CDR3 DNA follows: TGTGCCAGCAGCTTGGCCCCCCCCGCGTTCCCGGGGTGGGACAATGAGCAGTTCTTC.

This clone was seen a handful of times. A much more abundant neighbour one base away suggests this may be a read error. DNA for the CDR3: TGTGCCAGCAGCAAAGGGGTGGGCTCGCCCGGGGAGCTGTTTTTT. It yields the protein CASSKGVGSPGELFF. The chain recombines TRBV7-2 with TRBJ2-2; D may be TRBD1 (5 bases). CDR1 and CDR2 from the germline V gene are SGHTA and FQGNSA. Trimming removed 5 bases from V and 6 bases from J, with 16 bases in between. This CDR3 is 15 amino acids long.

CDR3 coding DNA: TGTGCCAGCAGCTTGAGTAGCGGGAGAGGAGCAGATACGCAGTATTTT. It yields the protein CASSLSSGRGADTQYF. The V call is TRBV7-8, the J call TRBJ2-3, with 9 bases aligning to TRBD2. From germline, CDR1 is SGHVS and CDR2 FQNEAQ. V lost 3 bases and J lost 4; bases outside the gene matches: 8. The CDR3 contains 16 residues.

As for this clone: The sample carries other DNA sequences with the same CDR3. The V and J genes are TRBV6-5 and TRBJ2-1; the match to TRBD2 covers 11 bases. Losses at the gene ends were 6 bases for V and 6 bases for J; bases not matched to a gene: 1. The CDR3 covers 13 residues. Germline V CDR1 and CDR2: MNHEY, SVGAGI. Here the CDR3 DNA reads TGTGCCAGCAGGACTAGCGGGACCAATGAGCAGTTCTTC. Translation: CASRTSGTNEQFF.

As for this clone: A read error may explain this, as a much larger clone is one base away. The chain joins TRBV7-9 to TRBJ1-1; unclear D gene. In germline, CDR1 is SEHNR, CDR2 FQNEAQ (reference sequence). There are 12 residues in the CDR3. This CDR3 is CASSLANTEALF. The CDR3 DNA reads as TGTGCCAGCAGCTTAGCCAACACTGAAGCTTTATTT.

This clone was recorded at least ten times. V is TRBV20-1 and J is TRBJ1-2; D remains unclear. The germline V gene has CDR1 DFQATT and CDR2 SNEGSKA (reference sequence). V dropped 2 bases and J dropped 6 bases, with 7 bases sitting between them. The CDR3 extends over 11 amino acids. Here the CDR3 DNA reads TGCAGTGCTAGACCCCCGGATGGCTACACCTTC. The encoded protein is CSARPPDGYTF.

The CDR3 DNA sequence: TGCGCCAGCAGCTTGGATGGGACACAGAGCAATCAGCCCCAGCATTTT. Translating gives CASSLDGTQSNQPQHF. This chain joins TRBV5-1 and TRBJ1-5; TRBD1 is a possible D gene (6 bases). The germline CDR1 and CDR2 sequences are SGHRS and YFSETQ. Trimming removed 0 bases at V and 1 base at J, with 11 bases between. The CDR3 extends over 16 amino acids.

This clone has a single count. The CDR3 is CAWSGGYAYEQYF. CDR3 in DNA: TGTGCCTGGAGTGGAGGGTATGCGTACGAGCAGTACTTC. The rearrangement joins TRBV30 to TRBJ2-7, with D possibly TRBD2 on 5 matching bases. Germline V gene sequence: CDR1 GTSNPN, CDR2 SVGIG (reference sequence). V was shortened by 1 base and J by 4 bases, with 11 bases between the two germline ends. This CDR3 comprises 13 residues.

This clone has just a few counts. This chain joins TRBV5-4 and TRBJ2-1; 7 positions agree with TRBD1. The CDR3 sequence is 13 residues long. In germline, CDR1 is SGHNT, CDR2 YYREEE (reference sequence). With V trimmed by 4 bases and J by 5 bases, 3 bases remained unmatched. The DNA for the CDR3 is TGTGCCAGCAGCACCGACAGGGACAATGAGCAGTTCTTC. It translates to CASSTDRDNEQFF.

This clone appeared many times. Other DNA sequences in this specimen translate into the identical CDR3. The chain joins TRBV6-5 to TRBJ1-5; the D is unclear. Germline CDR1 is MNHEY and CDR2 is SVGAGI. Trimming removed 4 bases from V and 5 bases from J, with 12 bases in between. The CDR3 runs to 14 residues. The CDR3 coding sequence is TGTGCCAGCAGTTTCAACTCCGGGGATCAGCCCCAGCATTTT. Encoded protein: CASSFNSGDQPQHF.

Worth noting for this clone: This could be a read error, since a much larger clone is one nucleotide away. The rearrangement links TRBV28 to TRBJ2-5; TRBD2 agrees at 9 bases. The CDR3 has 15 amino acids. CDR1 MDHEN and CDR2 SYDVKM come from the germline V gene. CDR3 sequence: CASGLGGRAGETQYF. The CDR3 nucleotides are TGTGCCAGCGGTTTAGGCGGGAGGGCCGGAGAGACCCAGTACTTC.

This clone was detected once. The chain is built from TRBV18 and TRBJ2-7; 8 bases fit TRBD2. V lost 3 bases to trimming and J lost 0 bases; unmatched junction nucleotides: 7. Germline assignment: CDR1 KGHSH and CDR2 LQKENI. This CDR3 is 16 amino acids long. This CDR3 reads CASSPGQREISYEQYF. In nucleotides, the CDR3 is TGTGCCAGCTCACCGGGCCAGCGGGAGATCTCCTACGAGCAGTACTTC.

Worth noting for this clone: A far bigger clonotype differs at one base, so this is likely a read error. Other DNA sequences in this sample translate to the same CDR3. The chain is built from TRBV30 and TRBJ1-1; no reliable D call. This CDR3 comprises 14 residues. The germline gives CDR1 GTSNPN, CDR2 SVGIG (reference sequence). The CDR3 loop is CAWRDSPAGTEAFF. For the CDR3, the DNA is TGTGCCTGGAGGGACTCGCCGGCGGGCACTGAAGCCTTCTTT.

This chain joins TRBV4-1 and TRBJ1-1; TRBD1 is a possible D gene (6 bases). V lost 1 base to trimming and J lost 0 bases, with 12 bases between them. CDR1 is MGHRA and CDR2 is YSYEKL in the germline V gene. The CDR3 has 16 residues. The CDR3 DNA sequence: TGCGCCAGCAGCCAAGCCTGGGGGGGCATGAACACTGAAGCTTTCTTT. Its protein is CASSQAWGGMNTEAFF.

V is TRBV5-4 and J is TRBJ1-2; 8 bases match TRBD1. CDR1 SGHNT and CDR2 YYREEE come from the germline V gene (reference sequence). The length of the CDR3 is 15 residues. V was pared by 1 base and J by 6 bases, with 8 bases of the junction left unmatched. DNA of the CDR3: TGTGCCAGCAGCTTGAGAGCCAGGGGGCGGGATGGCTACACCTTC. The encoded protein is CASSLRARGRDGYTF.

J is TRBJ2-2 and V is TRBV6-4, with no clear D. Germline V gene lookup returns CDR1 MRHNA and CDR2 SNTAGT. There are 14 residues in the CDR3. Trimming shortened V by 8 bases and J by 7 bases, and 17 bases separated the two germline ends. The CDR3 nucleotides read TGTGCCAGCTCGCTCCAACTACACGGCGGGGAGCTGTTTTTT. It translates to CASSLQLHGGELFF.

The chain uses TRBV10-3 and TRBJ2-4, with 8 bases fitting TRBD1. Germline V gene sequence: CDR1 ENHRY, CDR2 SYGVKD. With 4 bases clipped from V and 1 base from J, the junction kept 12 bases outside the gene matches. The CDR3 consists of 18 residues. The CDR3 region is CAISGADGQGRAKNIQYF. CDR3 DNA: TGTGCCATCAGTGGCGCCGACGGACAGGGTCGCGCCAAAAACATTCAGTACTTC.

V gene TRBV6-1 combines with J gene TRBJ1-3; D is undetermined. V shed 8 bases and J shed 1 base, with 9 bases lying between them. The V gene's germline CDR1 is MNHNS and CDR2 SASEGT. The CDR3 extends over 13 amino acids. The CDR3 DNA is TGTGCCAGCCCCGGGTTTTCTGGAAACACCATATATTTT. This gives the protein CASPGFSGNTIYF.

CDR3 DNA: TGTGCCAGCAGAGCGGGACTCGGGAACACCGGGGAGCTGTTTTTT. Protein product: CASRAGLGNTGELFF. The chain carries TRBV6-6 and TRBJ2-2; 7 bases map to TRBD2. The CDR3 is made up of 15 amino acids. With V trimmed by 6 bases and J by 1 base, 5 bases remained unmatched. Germline V gives CDR1 MNHNY, CDR2 SVGAGI (reference sequence).

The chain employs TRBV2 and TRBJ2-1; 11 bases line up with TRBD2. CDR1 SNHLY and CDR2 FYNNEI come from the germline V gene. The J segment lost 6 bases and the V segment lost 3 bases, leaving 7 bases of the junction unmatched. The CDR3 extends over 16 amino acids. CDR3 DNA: TGTGCCAGCAGTGAGAGACAACTAGCGGGAGTCAATGAGCAGTTCTTC. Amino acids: CASSERQLAGVNEQFF.